This TCR beta chain was obtained from a study of cytomegalovirus exposure and HLA in healthy donors. V dropped 7 bases and J dropped 8 bases, with 15 bases sitting between them. The CDR3 runs 14 residues. Germline assignment: CDR1 MNHNY and CDR2 SVGAGI (reference sequence). Worth noting for this clone: Its antigen is still unknown.

The study ran its PCR with 60 Vbeta and 13 Jbeta primers. Only in-frame clones appear in the TCRdb table, and some are missing; sequencing was by immunoSEQ multiplex PCR. Of some 180,000 clones detected, about 80% appear once; the ten largest clones hold approximately 1.4%. Whole-study results and caveats: CMV serostatus was the only immune exposure information that was available. Another analysis was done later, and it associated more than 15,000 TCR beta sequences with HLA alleles at 0.05 false discovery rate. Upon later analysis, TCR association rates were observed to vary by HLA locus, being highest for DRB1 and lowest for HLA-C.

The rearrangement joins TRBV6-6 to TRBJ1-6, with a possible D match to TRBD1 (5 bases). Sequences were obtained from PBMCs. This TCR derives from a man aged 18 to 29 in good health and CMV-seronegative. CDR3 amino acids: CASNKITGDSPLHF. CDR3 sequence (DNA): TGTGCCAGCAACAAGATTACGGGGGATTCACCCCTCCACTTT.